This entry concerns a single T cell receptor (beta chain). This clonotype was found a few times. It lacks a known antigen. Nothing much larger sits one base from this clone, and base qualities are not available. The sample is drawn from a study of response to subunit inactivated influenza vaccine (dated by TCRdb to between 2018 and 2020). Broadly, across the study: The study used deep quantitative T cell receptor repertoire profiling to track responses to a trivalent subunit inactivated influenza vaccine.

The library was produced with RT-PCR. TCRdb names Illumina HiSeq 2500 as the instrument used. Using fastp trimming at Q25 and MiXCR clonotype assembly, TCRdb reanalyzed the public sequencing data and kept in-frame beta chains. Rows are combined by CDR3 protein, so each entry shows the most common genes and DNA. In all, the sample holds over 150,000 distinct CDR3 sequences, and approximately 15% of those were seen once. The ten top clones hold 26% of the sample. General study outcomes and caveats: The authors proposed that each seasonal influenza vaccination may bring in only a limited number of new T cells.

The germline V end is reduced by 3 bases and the J end by 2 bases; junction bases left unmatched: 7. Its CDR3 holds 17 amino acids, cysteine through phenylalanine. CDR3 DNA is the only sequence kept; it has 51 bases, read in frame from the first base. From a lookup of the germline V gene, CDR1 and CDR2 are MGHDK and SYGVNS. The source is a man aged 50 to 59 who received an inactivated influenza vaccine. Donor details come from another sample of the same person, matched by shared clones. Recombination joined TRBV25-1 with TRBJ2-3, and 11 junctional nucleotides match TRBD2. This sample comprised CD8+ T cells sorted from PBMCs, obtained more than 4 days after vaccination. The CDR3 region has the sequence CASSDGVAGGDTDTQYF. DNA sequence: TGTGCCAGCAGTGACGGGGTAGCGGGGGGGGACACAGATACGCAGTATTTT.